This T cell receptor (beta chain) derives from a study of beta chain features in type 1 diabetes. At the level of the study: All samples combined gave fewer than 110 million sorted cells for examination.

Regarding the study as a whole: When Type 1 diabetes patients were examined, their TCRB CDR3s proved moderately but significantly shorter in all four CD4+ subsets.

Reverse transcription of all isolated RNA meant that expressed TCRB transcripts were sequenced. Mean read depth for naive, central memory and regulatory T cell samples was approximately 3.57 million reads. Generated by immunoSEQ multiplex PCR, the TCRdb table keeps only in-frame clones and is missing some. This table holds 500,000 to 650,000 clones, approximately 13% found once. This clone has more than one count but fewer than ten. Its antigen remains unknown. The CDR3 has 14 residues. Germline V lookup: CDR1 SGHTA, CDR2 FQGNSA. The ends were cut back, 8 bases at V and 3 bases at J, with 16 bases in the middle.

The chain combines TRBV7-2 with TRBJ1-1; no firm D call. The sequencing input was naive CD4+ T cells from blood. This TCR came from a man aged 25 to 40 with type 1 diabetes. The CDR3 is CASQRGPADTEAFF. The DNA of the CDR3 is TGTGCCAGCCAACGTGGCCCCGCGGACACTGAAGCTTTCTTT.